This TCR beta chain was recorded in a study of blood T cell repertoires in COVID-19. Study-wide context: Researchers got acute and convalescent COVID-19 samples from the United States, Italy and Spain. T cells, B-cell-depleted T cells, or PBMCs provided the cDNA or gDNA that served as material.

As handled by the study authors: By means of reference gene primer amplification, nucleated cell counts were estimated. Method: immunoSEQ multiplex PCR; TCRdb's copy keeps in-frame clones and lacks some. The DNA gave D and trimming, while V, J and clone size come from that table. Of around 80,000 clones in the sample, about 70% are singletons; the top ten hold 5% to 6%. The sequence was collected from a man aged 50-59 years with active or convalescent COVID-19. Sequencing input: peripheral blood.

The DNA of the CDR3 is TGTGCCAGCAGTTTAAGCTCGAGGGAAAAACTGTTTTTT. Translation: CASSLSSREKLFF. The genes are TRBV12-3 or TRBV12-4 and TRBJ1-4, with D hard to call. V lost 2 bases and J lost 8, with 9 bases in between. This CDR3 region has 13 residues.